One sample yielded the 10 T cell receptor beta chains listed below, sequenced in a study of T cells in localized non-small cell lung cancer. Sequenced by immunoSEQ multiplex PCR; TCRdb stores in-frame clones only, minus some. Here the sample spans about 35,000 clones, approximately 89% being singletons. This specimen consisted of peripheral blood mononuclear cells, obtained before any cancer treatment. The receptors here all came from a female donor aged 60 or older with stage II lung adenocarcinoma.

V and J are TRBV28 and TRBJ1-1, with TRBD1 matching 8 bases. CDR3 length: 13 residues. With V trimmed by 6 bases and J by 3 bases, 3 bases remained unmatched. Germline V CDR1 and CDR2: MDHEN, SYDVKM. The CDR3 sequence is CASSDRGDTEAFF. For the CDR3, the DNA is TGTGCCAGCAGCGACAGGGGTGACACTGAAGCTTTCTTT.

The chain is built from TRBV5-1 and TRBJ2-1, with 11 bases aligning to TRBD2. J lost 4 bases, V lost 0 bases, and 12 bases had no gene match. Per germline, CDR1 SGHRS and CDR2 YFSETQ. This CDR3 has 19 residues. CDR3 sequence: CASSLEGLAASFPYNEQFF. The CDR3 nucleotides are TGCGCCAGCAGCTTGGAGGGACTAGCGGCCTCATTTCCATACAATGAGCAGTTCTTC.

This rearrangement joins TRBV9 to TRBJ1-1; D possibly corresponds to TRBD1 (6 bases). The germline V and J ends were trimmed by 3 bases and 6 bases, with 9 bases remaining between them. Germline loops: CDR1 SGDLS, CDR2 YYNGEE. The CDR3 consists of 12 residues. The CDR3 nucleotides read TGTGCCAGCAGCGGTCGGGGGCCTGAAGCTTTCTTT. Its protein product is CASSGRGPEAFF.

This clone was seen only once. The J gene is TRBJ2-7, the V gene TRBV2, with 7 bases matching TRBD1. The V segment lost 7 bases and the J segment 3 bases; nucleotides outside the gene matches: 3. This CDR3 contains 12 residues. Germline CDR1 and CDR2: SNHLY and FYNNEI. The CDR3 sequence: CASKDRYYEQYF. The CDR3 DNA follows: TGTGCCAGCAAGGACAGGTACTACGAGCAGTACTTC.

The CDR3 DNA follows: TGCGCCAGCAGTGAGCTCCCTAGCGACAACAATGAGCAGTTCTTC. This sequence encodes CASSELPSDNNEQFF. The J gene is TRBJ2-1, the V gene TRBV10-1, with D tentatively TRBD2 (6 bases). CDR3 length: 15 residues. Germline values: CDR1 WNHNN, CDR2 SYGVQD (reference sequence). Between the trimmed V and J ends, which lost 2 bases and 5 bases, there was a span of 13 bases.

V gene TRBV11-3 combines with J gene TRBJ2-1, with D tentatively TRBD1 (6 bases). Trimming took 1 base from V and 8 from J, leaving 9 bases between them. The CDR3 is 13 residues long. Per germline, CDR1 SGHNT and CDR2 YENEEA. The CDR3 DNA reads TGTGCCAGCAGCTTAGGGACAGATTATGAGCAGTTCTTC. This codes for CASSLGTDYEQFF.

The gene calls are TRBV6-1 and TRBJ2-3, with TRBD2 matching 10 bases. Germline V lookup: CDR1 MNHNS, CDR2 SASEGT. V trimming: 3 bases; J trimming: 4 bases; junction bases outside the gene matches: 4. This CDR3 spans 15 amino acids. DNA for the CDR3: TGTGCCAGCAGTGAGTTAGCGGGGGGTCCAGATACGCAGTATTTT. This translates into CASSELAGGPDTQYF.

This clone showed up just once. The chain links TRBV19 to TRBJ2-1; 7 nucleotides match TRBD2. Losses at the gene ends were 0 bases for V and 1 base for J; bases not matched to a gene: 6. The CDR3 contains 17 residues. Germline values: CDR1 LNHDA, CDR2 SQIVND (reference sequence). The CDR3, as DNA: TGTGCCAGTAGTATAGATTTTGCTAGCGGATCCTACAATGAGCAGTTCTTC. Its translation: CASSIDFASGSYNEQFF.

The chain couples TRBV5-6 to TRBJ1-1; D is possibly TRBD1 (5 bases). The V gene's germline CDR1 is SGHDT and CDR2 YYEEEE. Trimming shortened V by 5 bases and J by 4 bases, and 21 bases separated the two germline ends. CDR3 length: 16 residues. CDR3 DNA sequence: TGTGCCAGCAGTTTCCGAGGAACAGGTCTCTTCACTGAAGCTTTCTTT. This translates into CASSFRGTGLFTEAFF.

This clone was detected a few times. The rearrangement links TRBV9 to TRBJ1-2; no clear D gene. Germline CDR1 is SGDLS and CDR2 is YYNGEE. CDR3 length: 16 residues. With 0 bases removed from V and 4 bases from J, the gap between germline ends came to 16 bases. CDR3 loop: CASSVDATTRSYGYTF. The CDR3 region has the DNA TGTGCCAGCAGCGTAGATGCCACCACACGGTCCTATGGCTACACCTTC.